Listed here are 11 T cell receptor beta chains from one sample, sequenced in a study of blood T cell repertoires in COVID-19. The repertoire was sequenced with immunoSEQ multiplex PCR; TCRdb's copy has only in-frame clones and lacks some. Of approximately 140,000 clones detected, roughly 84% appear once; the ten largest clones hold approximately 9%. Material: peripheral blood. These receptor sequences come from a man in his thirties or forties with COVID-19, enrolled during active disease.

The rearrangement joins TRBV18 to TRBJ2-3; a weak D match, TRBD1 (5 bases). The CDR3 covers 15 residues. The V end lost 4 bases, the J end lost 0 bases, and 11 bases lay between the germline ends. Germline values: CDR1 KGHSH, CDR2 LQKENI. The chain's CDR3 is CASSQGLGSTDTQYF. Here the CDR3 DNA reads TGTGCCAGCTCACAGGGGCTCGGTAGCACAGATACGCAGTATTTT.

The chain combines TRBV18 with TRBJ1-5; TRBD1 is a possible D gene (6 bases). The germline gives CDR1 KGHSH, CDR2 LQKENI. The V and J ends lost 6 bases and 1 base respectively, with 10 bases between them. The CDR3 runs to 14 residues. CDR3 amino acids: CASSPDRSNQPQHF. CDR3 in DNA: TGTGCCAGCTCTCCCGACAGGAGCAATCAGCCCCAGCATTTT.

This chain joins TRBV5-6 and TRBJ1-2; 9 nucleotides align to TRBD1. This CDR3 is 18 amino acids long. Germline trimming cut 3 bases from V and 4 bases from J; bases unmatched to any gene: 16. Germline CDR1 and CDR2: SGHDT and YYEEEE. The CDR3 DNA sequence: TGTGCCAGCAGCTCCACAAGACGGGACAGGGTAACACTCTATGGCTACACCTTC. Protein product: CASSSTRRDRVTLYGYTF. Variable domain in full (rest from reference TRBV5-6 and TRBJ1-2): DAGVTQSPTHLIKTRGQQVTLRCSPKSGHDTVSWYQQALGQGPQFIFQYYEEEERQRGNFPDRFSGHQFPNYSSELNVNALLLGDSALYLCASSSTRRDRVTLYGYTFGSGTRLTVV.

The chain couples TRBV6-5 to TRBJ2-1; weak D call: TRBD2 (6 bases). Trimming stripped 6 bases from V and 6 bases from J, with 12 bases between. This CDR3 region has 13 residues. Germline V gene data show CDR1 as MNHEY and CDR2 as SVGAGI. The CDR3 coding sequence is TGTGCCAGCAGGACGGGACTCCTCAATGAGCAGTTCTTC. It translates to CASRTGLLNEQFF.

The chain uses TRBV7-9 and TRBJ1-3; unclear D gene. The CDR3 sequence is 14 residues long. Germline lookup yields CDR1 SEHNR and CDR2 FQNEAQ (reference sequence). V lost 7 bases and J lost 0, with 10 bases in between. CDR3: CASTLTSSGNTIYF. The CDR3, as DNA: TGTGCCAGCACCTTGACAAGCTCTGGAAACACCATATATTTT.

This clone was observed once. J is TRBJ1-2 and V is TRBV12-3 or TRBV12-4, with D tentatively TRBD1 (6 bases). The CDR3 runs 13 residues. V was shortened by 6 bases and J by 1 base, with 9 bases between the two germline ends. The CDR3 protein is CASSDRSNYGYTF. The CDR3 DNA reads TGTGCCAGCAGCGACAGGAGTAACTATGGCTACACCTTC.

This chain links TRBV7-9 with TRBJ1-2; TRBD1 agrees at 8 bases. Germline CDR1 and CDR2: SEHNR and FQNEAQ (reference sequence). V dropped 1 base and J dropped 6; count of bases not matched to a gene: 4. The CDR3 contains 14 residues. CDR3 DNA: TGTGCCAGCAGCTTAGTTGGGACAGGAAATGGCTACACCTTC. It specifies CASSLVGTGNGYTF.

The chain combines TRBV7-9 with TRBJ2-1; 10 bases agree with TRBD2. The CDR3 is 16 amino acids. Germline V gives CDR1 SEHNR, CDR2 FQNEAQ (reference sequence). The V segment lost 1 base and the J segment 7 bases; nucleotides outside the gene matches: 7. In DNA form, the CDR3 reads TGTGCCAGCAGCTTAGTCCTCCAGGGACTAGCGAATGAGCAGTTCTTC. Protein product: CASSLVLQGLANEQFF.

The V gene is TRBV9, the J gene TRBJ2-7; 10 nucleotides align to TRBD1. The CDR3 totals 14 residues. Per the germline V gene, CDR1 is SGDLS and CDR2 is YYNGEE. Trimming removed 5 bases from V and 6 bases from J; junction bases left unmatched: 8. CDR3 loop: CASSLGQGFGEQYF. In nucleotides, the CDR3 is TGTGCCAGCAGTCTGGGACAGGGGTTCGGCGAGCAGTACTTC.

This clone was counted once. The chain couples TRBV28 to TRBJ2-7; D might be TRBD1 (6 bases). Germline V gives CDR1 MDHEN, CDR2 SYDVKM. Between the trimmed V and J ends, which lost 5 bases and 2 bases, there was a span of 10 bases. The CDR3 is 13 residues long. CDR3 region: CASSRQEPYEQYF. In DNA form, the CDR3 reads TGTGCCAGCAGTCGACAGGAACCCTACGAGCAGTACTTC.

The chain couples TRBV24-1 to TRBJ1-5; TRBD1 matches at 7 bases. There are 15 residues in the CDR3. Germline V gives CDR1 KGHDR, CDR2 SFDVKD. Trimming removed 5 bases from V and 5 bases from J; junction bases left unmatched: 8. The CDR3, as DNA: TGTGCCACCAGTGTGGCAGGGGGTTCGGATCAGCCCCAGCATTTT. Its translation is CATSVAGGSDQPQHF.